These 19 T cell receptor beta chains share one sample of origin, sequenced in a study of brain T cells in children with intractable seizures. The protocol was immunoSEQ multiplex PCR, while the TCRdb copy is restricted to in-frame clones and leaves out a portion. The repertoire holds 340,000 or so clones, over 90% seen once, with 4.5% to 7% in the top ten. Time point given: blood from clinic visit 5 months post-surgery; TSC patient then seizure free. The specimen was peripheral blood, collected approximately 5 months after surgery. All receptors come from a boy in the first two years of life with tuberous sclerosis and intractable seizures.

The rearrangement links TRBV7-6 to TRBJ2-1; a possible D gene is TRBD1 (8 bases). Germline lookup yields CDR1 SGHVS and CDR2 FNYEAQ. The CDR3 sequence is 18 residues long. V was clipped by 1 base and J by 3 bases, with 19 bases between them. The CDR3 loop reads CASSLGRTGGDGYNEQFF. Written as DNA, the CDR3 is TGTGCCAGCAGCTTAGGTCGTACAGGGGGGGATGGCTACAATGAGCAGTTCTTC.

The chain uses TRBV9 and TRBJ2-1, with 12 nucleotides matching TRBD2. The CDR3 consists of 17 residues. Germline V lookup: CDR1 SGDLS, CDR2 YYNGEE. V shed 0 bases and J 7 bases; nucleotides not matched to a gene: 8. CDR3 DNA: TGTGCCAGCAGCGTAGCTAGCGGGGGGGGGTTACAAAATGAGCAGTTCTTC. It yields the protein CASSVASGGGLQNEQFF.

With regard to this clone: This CDR3 is also generated by other DNA sequences in the sample. V usage is TRBV11-3 and J usage is TRBJ2-7; 14 bases map to TRBD2. V was pared by 1 base and J by 4 bases, with 0 bases of the junction left unmatched. There are 15 residues in the CDR3. Per the germline V gene, CDR1 is SGHNT and CDR2 is YENEEA. The CDR3: CASSLGLAGGYEQYF. CDR3 in DNA: TGTGCCAGCAGCTTAGGACTAGCGGGAGGGTACGAGCAGTACTTC. The complete variable domain, with remaining parts taken from reference TRBV11-3 and TRBJ2-7, reads EAGVVQSPRYKIIEKKQPVAFWCNPISGHNTLYWYLQNLGQGPELLIRYENEEAVDDSQLPKDRFSAERLKGVDSTLKIQPAELGDSAVYLCASSLGLAGGYEQYFGPGTRLTVT.

This clone was seen once. The J gene is TRBJ1-2, the V gene TRBV28; TRBD1 matches 7 bases. With V trimmed by 9 bases and J by 7 bases, 5 bases remained unmatched. Per germline, CDR1 MDHEN and CDR2 SYDVKM. The length of the CDR3 is 11 residues. The CDR3 coding sequence is TGTGCCAGTAGGGGGCGAGGTGGCTACACCTTC. This codes for CASRGRGGYTF.

For the CDR3, the DNA is TGTGCCTGGAGTAGGACAGGGACACAAGAGACCCAGTACTTC. Its protein product is CAWSRTGTQETQYF. This rearrangement joins TRBV30 to TRBJ2-5; 8 positions match TRBD1. The CDR3 sequence is 14 residues long. V trimming: 2 bases; J trimming: 2 bases; junction bases outside the gene matches: 4. CDR1 is GTSNPN, CDR2 SVGIG, per germline (reference sequence).

This clone is a singleton in its sample. This chain links TRBV28 with TRBJ1-2; 8 nucleotides line up with TRBD1. The CDR3 totals 14 residues. CDR1 and CDR2 from the germline V gene are MDHEN and SYDVKM. The trim removed 3 bases at V and 7 bases at J, leaving 7 bases unmatched. The CDR3 nucleotides are TGTGCCAGCAGTTTTGGTAACAGGGGGACTGGCTACACCTTC. It encodes CASSFGNRGTGYTF.

Written as DNA, the CDR3 is TGTGCCAGCAGCTCTCCCGGGACAGCCTACGAGCAGTACTTC. Translating it yields CASSSPGTAYEQYF. The gene calls are TRBV11-2 and TRBJ2-7, with 7 bases aligning to TRBD1. V lost 4 bases, J lost 2 bases, and 5 bases stayed unmatched. CDR3 length: 14 amino acids. Germline loops: CDR1 SGHAT, CDR2 FQNNGV.

The J gene is TRBJ2-6, the V gene TRBV2; TRBD1 agrees at 7 bases. Germline V lookup: CDR1 SNHLY, CDR2 FYNNEI. Trimming cost V 10 bases and J 0 bases; bases outside gene matches: 9. The CDR3 length is 16 residues. In DNA, the CDR3 is TGTGCCATGCGACAGGGATTCCTCTCTGGGGCCAACGTCCTGACTTTC. It encodes CAMRQGFLSGANVLTF.

J is TRBJ2-1 and V is TRBV27, with unresolved D. This CDR3 has 14 amino acids. Trimming pared 5 bases from V and 3 bases from J, leaving 11 bases between. CDR1 and CDR2 (germline): MNHEY, SMNVEV (reference sequence). CDR3 amino acids: CASSESDDYNEQFF. CDR3 coding DNA: TGTGCCAGCAGTGAGAGCGATGACTACAATGAGCAGTTCTTC.

This clone is a singleton in its sample. The chain has TRBV5-1 and TRBJ1-6, with 7 positions matching TRBD1. This CDR3 spans 16 amino acids. The germline V gene encodes CDR1 SGHRS and CDR2 YFSETQ. Trimming took 3 bases from V and 7 from J; bases not matched to a gene: 10. The CDR3 here is CASSYRLQGRNSPLHF. CDR3 nucleotides: TGCGCCAGCAGCTACCGATTACAGGGGAGGAATTCACCCCTCCACTTT.

This chain connects TRBV5-1 to TRBJ1-4; D may be TRBD1 (5 bases). The V gene's germline CDR1 is SGHRS and CDR2 YFSETQ. The length of the CDR3 is 13 residues. V lost 5 bases to trimming and J lost 5 bases, with 10 bases between them. CDR3 residues: CASRGLMNEKLFF. In DNA form, the CDR3 reads TGCGCCAGCAGGGGGCTGATGAATGAAAAACTGTTTTTT.

The V and J genes are TRBV4-2 and TRBJ2-5, with 9 bases identical to TRBD2. The CDR3 totals 16 residues. The V gene end was trimmed by 0 bases and the J gene end by 5 bases; junction bases not matched to a gene: 7. CDR1 is LGHNA and CDR2 is YNFKEQ in the germline V gene. The CDR3 is CASSQESSGNRETQYF. The CDR3 DNA reads as TGTGCCAGCAGCCAAGAGTCTAGCGGGAATAGGGAGACCCAGTACTTC.

J is TRBJ1-1 and V is TRBV14; D not resolved. The germline CDR1 and CDR2 sequences are SGHDN and FVKESK. V shed 4 bases and J shed 7 bases, with 16 bases lying between them. CDR3 length equals 14 residues. The CDR3 spells CASSLGTEPDEAFF. The DNA for the CDR3 is TGTGCCAGCAGCCTCGGCACAGAACCAGATGAAGCTTTCTTT.

The chain employs TRBV30 and TRBJ1-6; a possible D gene is TRBD1 (6 bases). This CDR3 spans 17 amino acids. Germline V gives CDR1 GTSNPN, CDR2 SVGIG (reference sequence). V lost 1 base to trimming and J lost 7 bases, with 20 bases between them. The CDR3: CAWSGTGTTSRNSPLHF. CDR3 bases: TGTGCCTGGAGTGGTACAGGGACAACGTCTCGGAATTCACCCCTCCACTTT.

The chain recombines TRBV7-3 with TRBJ2-7; TRBD1 might be the D (5 bases). The CDR3 consists of 13 residues. V was clipped by 2 bases and J by 3 bases, with 8 bases between them. CDR1 and CDR2 from the germline V gene are SGHTA and FQGTGA. This chain's CDR3 is CASSLGANYEQYF. CDR3 DNA sequence: TGTGCCAGCAGCTTAGGGGCAAACTACGAGCAGTACTTC. Based on the CDR3 plus reference TRBV7-3 and TRBJ2-7, the full variable domain is GAGVSQTPSNKVTEKGKYVELRCDPISGHTALYWYRQSLGQGPEFLIYFQGTGAADDSGLPNDRFFAVRPEGSVSTLKIQRTERGDSAVYLCASSLGANYEQYFGPGTRLTVT.

This clone was seen ten or more times. The genes are TRBV4-1 and TRBJ1-4; D possibly corresponds to TRBD1 (6 bases). Trimming took 5 bases from V and 7 from J, leaving 14 bases between them. The CDR3 runs to 14 residues. The germline V gene has CDR1 MGHRA and CDR2 YSYEKL. This chain's CDR3 is CASSEIDRIEKLFF. The DNA for the CDR3 is TGCGCCAGCAGCGAGATCGACAGGATTGAAAAACTGTTTTTT.

The CDR3 nucleotides read TGTGCCAGCAGCTTAACCGCCCTAGCGGGAGAGTACGAGCAGTACTTC. This encodes CASSLTALAGEYEQYF. V and J are TRBV7-8 and TRBJ2-7; 10 bases align to TRBD2. The CDR3 covers 16 residues. V trimming: 2 bases; J trimming: 4 bases; junction bases outside the gene matches: 8. CDR1 SGHVS and CDR2 FQNEAQ come from the germline V gene.

V gene TRBV30 combines with J gene TRBJ1-1, with D possibly being TRBD1 (5 bases). Between the trimmed V and J ends, which lost 3 bases and 3 bases, there was a span of 8 bases. CDR1 is GTSNPN, CDR2 SVGIG, per germline (reference sequence). The CDR3 is 12 residues long. CDR3 loop: CAWRGGDTEAFF. Written as DNA, the CDR3 is TGTGCCTGGAGGGGAGGGGACACTGAAGCTTTCTTT.

This sequence joins TRBV30 and TRBJ1-2, with D hard to call. The CDR3 contains 10 residues. Trimming stripped 8 bases from V and 6 bases from J, with 10 bases between. Germline V gene data show CDR1 as GTSNPN and CDR2 as SVGIG (reference sequence). CDR3 residues: CALVRNGYTF. The CDR3 nucleotides are TGTGCCCTAGTGCGCAATGGCTACACCTTC.